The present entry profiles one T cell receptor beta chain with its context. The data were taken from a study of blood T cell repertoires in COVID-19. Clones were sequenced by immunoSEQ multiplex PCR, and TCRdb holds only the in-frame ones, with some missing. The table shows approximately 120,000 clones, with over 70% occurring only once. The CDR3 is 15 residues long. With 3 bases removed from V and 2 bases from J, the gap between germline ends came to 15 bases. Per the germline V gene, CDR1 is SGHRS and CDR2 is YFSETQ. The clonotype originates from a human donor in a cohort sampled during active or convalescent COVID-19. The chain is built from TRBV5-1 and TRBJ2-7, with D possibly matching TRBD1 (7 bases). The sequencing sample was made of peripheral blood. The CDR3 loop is CASSWGDSNPYEQYF. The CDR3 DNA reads TGCGCCAGCAGCTGGGGGGACAGTAATCCCTACGAGCAGTACTTC.